A single sample gave rise to the 19 T cell receptor beta chains below, sequenced in a study of radiotherapy plus CTLA-4 blockade in lung cancer. Only in-frame clones appear in the TCRdb table, and some are missing; sequencing was by immunoSEQ multiplex PCR. The repertoire holds nearly 95,000 clones, with roughly 80% as singletons. The material was peripheral blood, obtained from a patient treated with radiotherapy plus ipilimumab. The receptor source for this set is a human donor with non-small cell lung cancer that progressed on radiotherapy plus ipilimumab.

This rearrangement joins TRBV6-6 to TRBJ2-3; no clear D gene. Between the trimmed V and J ends, which lost 1 base and 1 base, there was a span of 6 bases. The CDR3 is 14 residues long. CDR1 is MNHNY, CDR2 SVGAGI, per germline (reference sequence). The CDR3 loop reads CASSYYRGTDTQYF. CDR3 coding DNA: TGTGCCAGCAGTTACTATCGGGGCACAGATACGCAGTATTTT.

The genes are TRBV11-2 and TRBJ1-2; TRBD1 matches at 8 bases. V lost 2 bases, J lost 8 bases, and 4 bases stayed unmatched. The CDR3 loop spans 13 amino acids. CDR1 and CDR2 (germline): SGHAT, FQNNGV. CDR3 loop: CASSLQGALGYTF. The CDR3 DNA sequence: TGTGCCAGCAGCTTACAGGGGGCGTTGGGCTACACCTTC.

This sequence joins TRBV29-1 and TRBJ2-2; the D call may be TRBD1 or TRBD2 (6 bases each). Trimming shortened V by 4 bases and J by 7 bases, and 22 bases separated the two germline ends. The germline gives CDR1 SQVTM, CDR2 ANQGSEA. CDR3 size: 16 residues. The CDR3 DNA reads TGCAGCGTTGCCCCCCGCCCGGGGGCTTTGTTCGGGGAGCTGTTTTTT. Encoded protein: CSVAPRPGALFGELFF.

CDR3 DNA sequence: TGTGCCAGCAACCAAGTCCTAGCGGGAGTGGGAGAGCAGTACTTC. It specifies CASNQVLAGVGEQYF. The genes are TRBV13 and TRBJ2-7; 10 positions agree with TRBD2. The CDR3 is 15 amino acids. Unmatched junction bases numbered 13, after V lost 7 bases and J lost 7 bases. CDR1 and CDR2 from the germline V gene are PRHDT and FYEKMQ (reference sequence).

CDR3 coding DNA: TGCGCCAGCAGCCTAGCGATCTACAATGAGCAGTTCTTC. The encoded protein is CASSLAIYNEQFF. The chain couples TRBV5-1 to TRBJ2-1, with D possibly matching TRBD2 (6 bases). The V gene's germline CDR1 is SGHRS and CDR2 YFSETQ. The CDR3 has 13 amino acids. Trimming left V 4 bases short and J 3 bases short, with 8 bases between. Using reference TRBV5-1 and TRBJ2-1 for the parts outside the CDR3, the full variable domain is KAGVTQTPRYLIKTRGQQVTLSCSPISGHRSVSWYQQTPGQGLQFLFEYFSETQRNKGNFPGRFSGRQFSNSRSEMNVSTLELGDSALYLCASSLAIYNEQFFGPGTRLTVL.

The V gene is TRBV10-2, the J gene TRBJ2-7; D gene ambiguous. Germline V CDR1 and CDR2: WSHSY, SAAADI. Trimming took off 2 bases at V and 2 bases at J, with 13 bases between the two ends. The CDR3 has 15 amino acids. In DNA, the CDR3 is TGCGCCAGCAGTGAGGCCCTCAACCCAGCCTACGAGCAGTACGTC. This codes for CASSEALNPAYEQYV.

This sequence joins TRBV5-1 and TRBJ2-3; TRBD2 agrees at 9 bases. With 1 base clipped from V and 4 bases from J, the junction kept 1 base outside the gene matches. Germline V gene lookup returns CDR1 SGHRS and CDR2 YFSETQ. The CDR3 contains 14 residues. This CDR3 reads CASSLTSGSDTQYF. DNA of the CDR3: TGCGCCAGCAGCTTGACTAGCGGGTCAGATACGCAGTATTTT.

The J gene is TRBJ1-1, the V gene TRBV10-3, with 8 nucleotides matching TRBD1. Germline CDR1 reads ENHRY; CDR2 reads SYGVKD. The V and J ends lost 10 bases and 5 bases, in that order; junction bases with no gene match: 9. This CDR3 has 13 residues. CDR3 amino acids: CATITGGGTEAFF. The CDR3 bases are TGTGCCACTATCACAGGGGGGGGGACTGAAGCTTTCTTT.

The chain employs TRBV9 and TRBJ2-3; D is unclear. CDR1 and CDR2 from the germline V gene are SGDLS and YYNGEE. Trimming pared 3 bases from V and 4 bases from J, leaving 9 bases between. The CDR3 contains 13 residues. The CDR3 sequence is CASSGRSPDTQYF. Here the CDR3 DNA reads TGTGCCAGCAGCGGACGATCCCCAGATACGCAGTATTTT.

The V and J genes are TRBV4-2 and TRBJ2-6, with D possibly matching TRBD1 (5 bases). V was pared by 3 bases and J by 0 bases, with 15 bases between. Germline V CDR1 and CDR2: LGHNA, YNFKEQ. The CDR3 is 18 amino acids. The CDR3 loop is CASSQYWTQSSGANVLTF. In DNA, the CDR3 is TGTGCCAGCAGCCAGTATTGGACACAATCCTCTGGGGCCAACGTCCTGACTTTC.

The J gene is TRBJ2-3, the V gene TRBV5-1, with TRBD1 matching 8 bases. Looked up from germline, CDR1 is SGHRS and CDR2 is YFSETQ. The CDR3 has 17 residues. V shed 0 bases and J 3 bases; nucleotides not matched to a gene: 9. The CDR3 sequence is CASSLASWQGATDTQYF. The CDR3 DNA reads TGCGCCAGCAGCTTGGCCTCTTGGCAGGGGGCTACAGATACGCAGTATTTT.

This rearrangement joins TRBV28 to TRBJ1-5; D is uncertain. CDR1 and CDR2 from the germline V gene are MDHEN and SYDVKM. CDR3 length: 12 residues. Trimming pared 7 bases from V and 9 bases from J, leaving 13 bases between. CDR3 sequence: CASNMALRPQHF. The CDR3 DNA follows: TGTGCCAGCAATATGGCCCTAAGGCCCCAGCATTTT.

Here the CDR3 DNA reads TGTGCCAGCAGCCAGCAATCACAGGGTGCCTATGGCTACACCTTC. This sequence encodes CASSQQSQGAYGYTF. The chain combines TRBV4-2 with TRBJ1-2, with D maybe TRBD1 (6 bases). The CDR3 extends over 15 amino acids. V gave up 3 bases and J gave up 4 bases, with 15 bases separating them. Germline V gives CDR1 LGHNA, CDR2 YNFKEQ.

The chain joins TRBV9 to TRBJ1-4; 11 bases map to TRBD1. With V trimmed by 0 bases and J by 6 bases, 1 base remained unmatched. Germline CDR1 SGDLS, CDR2 YYNGEE. The CDR3 is made up of 15 amino acids. CDR3 sequence (DNA): TGTGCCAGCAGCGTAGGGACAGGGGGCTATGAAAAACTGTTTTTT. It specifies CASSVGTGGYEKLFF. Together with reference TRBV9 and TRBJ1-4, the CDR3 gives the full variable domain: DSGVTQTPKHLITATGQRVTLRCSPRSGDLSVYWYQQSLDQGLQFLIQYYNGEERAKGNILERFSAQQFPDLHSELNLSSLELGDSALYFCASSVGTGGYEKLFFGSGTQLSVL.

This clone was counted between two and nine times. V and J are TRBV5-4 and TRBJ1-2, with 9 bases aligning to TRBD1. CDR3 length: 15 amino acids. The ends lost 4 bases at V and 5 bases at J; junction bases unmatched: 9. Germline CDR1 is SGHNT and CDR2 is YYREEE (reference sequence). The CDR3 bases are TGTGCCAGCAGCATTGGACAGGGGAGGGATTATGGCTACACCTTC. The encoded protein is CASSIGQGRDYGYTF.

This clone was detected many times. The rearrangement links TRBV5-4 to TRBJ1-1; tentative D call: TRBD1 (5 bases). The germline CDR1 and CDR2 sequences are SGHNT and YYREEE (reference sequence). Trimming took off 0 bases at V and 8 bases at J, with 14 bases between the two ends. The length of the CDR3 is 14 residues. The CDR3 bases are TGTGCCAGCAGCTTGGTGATGGGGGAGGCCGAAGCTTTCTTT. It encodes CASSLVMGEAEAFF.

The CDR3 region has the DNA TGTGCCAGCAGTTACACGCTAGCGGGAGTGGGGGAGCAGTACTTC. Translation gives CASSYTLAGVGEQYF. The chain joins TRBV6-6 to TRBJ2-7; 10 bases line up with TRBD2. V trimming: 2 bases; J trimming: 7 bases; junction bases outside the gene matches: 8. Germline-derived CDR1 and CDR2 are MNHNY and SVGAGI (reference sequence). The CDR3 totals 15 residues.

This chain joins TRBV30 and TRBJ1-1; possible D gene TRBD1, 5 bases. This CDR3 has 14 residues. CDR1 and CDR2 from the germline V gene are GTSNPN and SVGIG (reference sequence). The ends were cut back, 3 bases at V and 0 bases at J, with 11 bases in the middle. The CDR3 protein is CAWRWGLMNTEAFF. As DNA, the CDR3 is TGTGCCTGGAGATGGGGACTCATGAACACTGAAGCTTTCTTT.

The V gene is TRBV30, the J gene TRBJ2-1, with TRBD2 identical over 7 bases. Germline-derived CDR1 and CDR2 are GTSNPN and SVGIG (reference sequence). The CDR3 runs 14 residues. With V trimmed by 4 bases and J by 1 base, 4 bases remained unmatched. This CDR3 is CAWTRGRSYNEQFF. CDR3 bases: TGTGCCTGGACTCGCGGGAGATCCTACAATGAGCAGTTCTTC. The whole variable domain, filled in from reference TRBV30 and TRBJ2-1, reads SQTIHQWPATLVQPVGSPLSLECTVEGTSNPNLYWYRQAAGRGLQLLFYSVGIGQISSEVPQNLSASRPQDRQFILSSKKLLLSDSGFYLCAWTRGRSYNEQFFGPGTRLTVL.